One and the same sample provided the 29 T cell receptor beta chains below, sequenced in a study of CD4 T cells in relation to SARS-CoV-2 and coronaviruses. Clones were read by immunoSEQ multiplex PCR, and TCRdb kept only the in-frame ones, dropping some. The table lists around 11,000 clones, roughly 82% of them singletons. CD4+ T cells from unexposed donors were obtained before the COVID-19 pandemic (2011-2018). Isolation of CD4+ T cells took place after roughly nine days in culture. These receptors lack a known antigen. The specimen was CD4+ T cells from PBMCs, cultured in vitro. These receptors were taken from a human donor in good health.

This clone appeared a few times. The CDR3 bases are TGTGCCAGCAGCTTGGACGGGGTCGGCTACACCTTC. Residues: CASSLDGVGYTF. This sequence joins TRBV7-9 and TRBJ1-2; D gene unclear. CDR1 and CDR2 from the germline V gene are SEHNR and FQNEAQ (reference sequence). The V and J ends lost 3 bases and 8 bases respectively, with 10 bases between them. The CDR3 has 12 amino acids. The complete variable domain, with remaining parts taken from reference TRBV7-9 and TRBJ1-2, reads DTGVSQNPRHKITKRGQNVTFRCDPISEHNRLYWYRQTLGQGPEFLTYFQNEAQLEKSRLLSDRFSAERPKGSFSTLEIQRTEQGDSAMYLCASSLDGVGYTFGSGTRLTVV.

V is TRBV12-3 or TRBV12-4 and J is TRBJ1-3, with D perhaps matching TRBD1 (5 bases). V dropped 9 bases and J dropped 4 bases, with 13 bases sitting between them. The CDR3 contains 13 residues. The CDR3 spells CASRQQVGNTIYF. In nucleotides, the CDR3 is TGTGCCAGTAGACAACAGGTCGGAAACACCATATATTTT.

J is TRBJ2-3 and V is TRBV19; 7 bases align to TRBD1. From germline, CDR1 is LNHDA and CDR2 SQIVND (reference sequence). This CDR3 region has 14 residues. V shed 5 bases, J shed 1 base, and the junction held 3 bases outside the gene matches. CDR3 bases: TGTGCCAGTAGTCGCCAGGGGGGCACAGATACGCAGTATTTT. The encoded protein is CASSRQGGTDTQYF.

The rearrangement links TRBV25-1 to TRBJ1-6; D remains ambiguous. Deletions cut 8 bases from V and 7 bases from J, with 18 bases between. CDR3 length equals 15 residues. The V gene's germline CDR1 is MGHDK and CDR2 SYGVNS. The CDR3 is CASSRAGVPNSPLHF. As DNA, the CDR3 is TGTGCCAGCTCCCGGGCCGGGGTCCCGAATTCACCCCTCCACTTT.

This chain connects TRBV19 to TRBJ1-6; D remains ambiguous. The CDR3 is 16 residues long. V was shortened by 3 bases and J by 7 bases, with 16 bases between the two germline ends. Germline CDR1 reads LNHDA; CDR2 reads SQIVND (reference sequence). In DNA form, the CDR3 reads TGTGCCAGTAGTATCCCAGGACCTATAGTAAATTCACCCCTCCACTTT. This encodes CASSIPGPIVNSPLHF.

The chain recombines TRBV19 with TRBJ1-5; a weak D match, TRBD1 (5 bases). V was trimmed by 10 bases and J by 7 bases, leaving 17 bases between them. The CDR3 contains 13 residues. The germline V gene has CDR1 LNHDA and CDR2 SQIVND (reference sequence). CDR3 region: CAISGGLEQPQHF. The CDR3 DNA is TGTGCCATCTCCGGGGGACTAGAGCAGCCCCAGCATTTT.

This clone was seen more than once but under ten times. The CDR3 coding sequence is TGTGCCAGCAGCTCCTCGGAGGGGGGAACTAACTATGGCTACACCTTC. It translates to CASSSSEGGTNYGYTF. The chain has TRBV7-2 and TRBJ1-2; a weak D match, TRBD1 (6 bases). CDR1 and CDR2 from the germline V gene are SGHTA and FQGNSA. Trimming shortened V by 4 bases and J by 0 bases, and 15 bases separated the two germline ends. The CDR3 runs to 16 residues.

The chain uses TRBV9 and TRBJ1-3; 7 bases line up with TRBD1. Germline values: CDR1 SGDLS, CDR2 YYNGEE. The CDR3 loop spans 15 amino acids. Losses at the gene ends were 3 bases for V and 0 bases for J; bases not matched to a gene: 3. The CDR3 DNA reads as TGTGCCAGCAGCGCGGACAGGTACTCTGGAAACACCATATATTTT. It is translated as CASSADRYSGNTIYF.

This chain joins TRBV19 and TRBJ2-7; 9 nucleotides agree with TRBD1. Looked up from germline, CDR1 is LNHDA and CDR2 is SQIVND (reference sequence). This CDR3 spans 14 amino acids. Trimming cost V 5 bases and J 5 bases; bases outside gene matches: 7. CDR3 sequence: CASSRRQGVDEQYF. CDR3 nucleotides: TGTGCCAGTAGTCGCCGACAGGGGGTCGACGAGCAGTACTTC.

The chain employs TRBV7-2 and TRBJ2-5, with D perhaps TRBD1 or TRBD2 (5 bases each). V lost 1 base and J 3 bases, leaving 9 bases between the germline ends. There are 14 residues in the CDR3. Per germline, CDR1 SGHTA and CDR2 FQGNSA. The CDR3, as DNA: TGTGCCAGCAGCTTAGTTGGGGGAAAAGAGACCCAGTACTTC. It codes for CASSLVGGKETQYF. Combining the CDR3 with reference TRBV7-2 and TRBJ2-5 gives the whole variable domain GAGVSQSPSNKVTEKGKDVELRCDPISGHTALYWYRQSLGQGLEFLIYFQGNSAPDKSGLPSDRFSAERTGGSVSTLTIQRTQQEDSAVYLCASSLVGGKETQYFGPGTRLLVL.

This chain connects TRBV3-1 (or the pseudogene TRBV3-2) to TRBJ1-2; unclear D gene. This CDR3 spans 15 amino acids. The germline gives CDR1 LGHDT, CDR2 YNNKEL (reference sequence). Trimming pared 2 bases from V and 4 bases from J, leaving 14 bases between. Here the CDR3 DNA reads TGTGCCAGCAGCCAAATCCACCTATATCGCTATGGCTACACCTTC. Translated: CASSQIHLYRYGYTF.

The chain has TRBV7-9 and TRBJ1-2; no firm D call. The CDR3 spans 13 residues. Germline values: CDR1 SEHNR, CDR2 FQNEAQ (reference sequence). The V and J ends lost 5 bases and 4 bases respectively, with 11 bases between them. CDR3 sequence: CASSQNHRYGYTF. CDR3 DNA sequence: TGTGCCAGCAGCCAGAATCACCGCTATGGCTACACCTTC.

This clone occurred once. The chain recombines TRBV30 with TRBJ2-5; D may be TRBD1 (5 bases). The V gene lost 1 base and the J gene lost 4 bases, with 13 bases spanning the gap. The germline gives CDR1 GTSNPN, CDR2 SVGIG (reference sequence). The CDR3 runs to 14 residues. This chain's CDR3 is CAWSGQGWGETQYF. CDR3 DNA sequence: TGTGCCTGGAGTGGCCAGGGCTGGGGAGAGACCCAGTACTTC. The full variable domain, completed using reference TRBV30 and TRBJ2-5, is SQTIHQWPATLVQPVGSPLSLECTVEGTSNPNLYWYRQAAGRGLQLLFYSVGIGQISSEVPQNLSASRPQDRQFILSSKKLLLSDSGFYLCAWSGQGWGETQYFGPGTRLLVL.

DNA for the CDR3: TGTGCCAGCCAAGAGACAGGGGGATACAATGAGCAGTTCTTC. Translating it yields CASQETGGYNEQFF. The chain carries TRBV2 and TRBJ2-1; 9 nucleotides agree with TRBD1. The CDR3 sequence is 14 residues long. In germline, CDR1 is SNHLY, CDR2 FYNNEI. The V gene end was trimmed by 8 bases and the J gene end by 4 bases; junction bases not matched to a gene: 6.

The chain couples TRBV6-5 to TRBJ1-2, with 8 bases lining up with TRBD1. After removal of 5 bases from V and 7 bases from J, the junction contained 12 bases not matched to a gene. CDR1 is MNHEY, CDR2 SVGAGI, per germline. The length of the CDR3 is 15 residues. DNA of the CDR3: TGTGCCAGCAGTCTTACAGGGGGTCGGGAGGGTGGCTACACCTTC. Its translation is CASSLTGGREGGYTF.

DNA for the CDR3: TGCGCCAGCAGCCTACTAGCGGGGGCTAACAATGAGCAGTTCTTC. This encodes CASSLLAGANNEQFF. J is TRBJ2-1 and V is TRBV5-1; 11 positions match TRBD2. Looked up from germline, CDR1 is SGHRS and CDR2 is YFSETQ. The V gene end was trimmed by 4 bases and the J gene end by 5 bases; junction bases not matched to a gene: 5. This CDR3 has 15 residues. The variable domain in full, completed from reference TRBV5-1 and TRBJ2-1, reads KAGVTQTPRYLIKTRGQQVTLSCSPISGHRSVSWYQQTPGQGLQFLFEYFSETQRNKGNFPGRFSGRQFSNSRSEMNVSTLELGDSALYLCASSLLAGANNEQFFGPGTRLTVL.

This chain links TRBV7-6 with TRBJ2-7; 11 positions agree with TRBD2. This CDR3 region has 16 residues. V lost 5 bases and J lost 3; bases outside the gene matches: 9. Germline V gene data show CDR1 as SGHVS and CDR2 as FNYEAQ. CDR3: CASSLSGGTSGYEQYF. The CDR3 DNA reads as TGTGCCAGCAGCCTGTCCGGGGGGACTAGCGGCTACGAGCAGTACTTC.

J is TRBJ2-5 and V is TRBV6-5; 8 bases align to TRBD2. The V gene's germline CDR1 is MNHEY and CDR2 SVGAGI. V shed 6 bases and J 2 bases; nucleotides not matched to a gene: 8. The CDR3 sequence is 15 residues long. CDR3 region: CASSPTRGGQETQYF. For the CDR3, the DNA is TGTGCCAGCAGCCCGACTCGGGGGGGGCAAGAGACCCAGTACTTC.

The J gene is TRBJ2-5, the V gene TRBV19; D ambiguous. Germline V gives CDR1 LNHDA, CDR2 SQIVND (reference sequence). The CDR3 extends over 11 amino acids. V was pared by 5 bases and J by 14 bases, with 15 bases between. This CDR3 is CASSPGHIQYF. The DNA for the CDR3 is TGTGCCAGTAGTCCCGGCCATATCCAATACTTC.

The chain carries TRBV7-2 and TRBJ1-1; maybe TRBD1 (5 bases). CDR3 length: 15 amino acids. The V gene lost 2 bases and the J gene lost 1 base, with 11 bases spanning the gap. Germline V gene sequence: CDR1 SGHTA, CDR2 FQGNSA. The CDR3 DNA reads TGTGCCAGCAGCTTATCCGGGGGGAGGAACACTGAAGCTTTCTTT. Translated: CASSLSGGRNTEAFF.

The genes are TRBV7-9 and TRBJ2-1, with 16 bases aligning to TRBD2. The CDR3 spans 19 residues. Germline V gene lookup returns CDR1 SEHNR and CDR2 FQNEAQ (reference sequence). V gave up 3 bases and J gave up 6 bases; unmatched junction bases: 11. For the CDR3, the DNA is TGTGCCAGCAGCTTGGGCGTAGGGACTAGCGGGGGGGCGGGCAATGAGCAGTTCTTC. Residues: CASSLGVGTSGGAGNEQFF.

V and J are TRBV6-2 or TRBV6-3 and TRBJ2-1; D may be TRBD2 (6 bases). Germline CDR1 and CDR2: MNHEY and SVGEGT. Trimming pared 5 bases from V and 5 bases from J, leaving 16 bases between. The CDR3 loop spans 15 amino acids. The CDR3 loop is CASSGGLPGDNEQFF. CDR3 sequence (DNA): TGTGCCAGCAGTGGGGGACTTCCGGGAGACAATGAGCAGTTCTTC.

The genes are TRBV6-2 or TRBV6-3 and TRBJ1-1, with 7 bases identical to TRBD1. The V gene end was trimmed by 5 bases and the J gene end by 0 bases; junction bases not matched to a gene: 6. Germline CDR1 reads MNHEY; CDR2 reads SVGEGT. CDR3 length: 15 amino acids. The CDR3 spells CASSPGGTVNTEAFF. CDR3 nucleotides: TGTGCCAGCAGTCCAGGGGGTACAGTGAACACTGAAGCTTTCTTT.

In its sample, this clone was seen once. The genes are TRBV11-2 and TRBJ2-7, with TRBD1 identical over 7 bases. V was clipped by 0 bases and J by 7 bases; unmatched bases: 9. CDR1 and CDR2 from the germline V gene are SGHAT and FQNNGV. The CDR3 has 15 amino acids. CDR3 nucleotide sequence: TGTGCCAGCAGCTTAGAGGTGACAGGGCGTAGGGAGCAGTACTTC. It codes for CASSLEVTGRREQYF. Looking up the rest from reference TRBV11-2 and TRBJ2-7 gives the full variable domain: EAGVAQSPRYKIIEKRQSVAFWCNPISGHATLYWYQQILGQGPKLLIQFQNNGVVDDSQLPKDRFSAERLKGVDSTLKIQPAKLEDSAVYLCASSLEVTGRREQYFGPGTRLTVT.

V and J are TRBV5-1 and TRBJ2-1; 12 bases line up with TRBD2. The CDR3 is 16 residues long. Germline assignment: CDR1 SGHRS and CDR2 YFSETQ. Trimming took 1 base from V and 6 from J; bases not matched to a gene: 5. CDR3 loop: CASSLLLAGGGNEQFF. DNA of the CDR3: TGCGCCAGCAGCTTGCTGCTAGCGGGAGGGGGCAATGAGCAGTTCTTC.

V is TRBV6-2 or TRBV6-3 and J is TRBJ2-6; tentative D call: TRBD1 (6 bases). Trimming cost V 7 bases and J 2 bases, with 12 bases left between them. Germline V gives CDR1 MNHEY, CDR2 SVGEGT. This CDR3 comprises 15 residues. This chain's CDR3 is CASTPNRAGANVLTF. CDR3 coding DNA: TGTGCCAGCACCCCGAACAGGGCTGGGGCCAACGTCCTGACTTTC.

This rearrangement joins TRBV28 to TRBJ2-2; TRBD1 agrees at 9 bases. Germline V gene data show CDR1 as MDHEN and CDR2 as SYDVKM. The V segment lost 6 bases and the J segment 4 bases; nucleotides outside the gene matches: 9. The CDR3 is 16 amino acids. The CDR3 DNA follows: TGTGCCAGCAGCCGAACCGGGACAGGGACCACCGGGGAGCTGTTTTTT. Translating it yields CASSRTGTGTTGELFF.

This clone occurred once. The V gene is TRBV19, the J gene TRBJ1-5; D unresolved. Germline values: CDR1 LNHDA, CDR2 SQIVND (reference sequence). The CDR3 extends over 17 amino acids. V dropped 6 bases and J dropped 4 bases, with 22 bases sitting between them. The CDR3 is CASRPPGLRRRNQPQHF. In DNA form, the CDR3 reads TGTGCCAGTAGGCCACCGGGTTTGAGGCGGAGGAATCAGCCCCAGCATTTT.

The chain is built from TRBV6-2 or TRBV6-3 and TRBJ2-3, with 10 nucleotides matching TRBD2. The CDR3 is 16 amino acids. Germline CDR1 and CDR2: MNHEY and SVGEGT. The V and J ends lost 2 bases and 7 bases, in that order; junction bases with no gene match: 9. In DNA form, the CDR3 reads TGTGCCAGCAGTTACCCTAGCGGGGGTTCTCGAAATACGCAGTATTTT. Its protein product is CASSYPSGGSRNTQYF.